Below are 31 T cell receptor beta chains sequenced from a single sample in a study of shared clonotypes between healthy human individuals. Assay: immunoSEQ multiplex PCR; the TCRdb copy retains only in-frame clones and omits some. Among approximately 740,000 clones listed, around 74% were seen once. Sequencing used memory CD4+ T cells sorted from blood. Subset: CD45RA-negative fraction. Source of these receptors: a woman in her twenties or thirties in good health.

The chain is built from TRBV5-4 and TRBJ1-4; 7 nucleotides line up with TRBD1. The CDR3 covers 15 residues. V lost 4 bases, J lost 3 bases, and 6 bases stayed unmatched. Germline CDR1 SGHNT, CDR2 YYREEE (reference sequence). CDR3 loop: CASSLRQGSNEKLFF. For the CDR3, the DNA is TGTGCCAGCAGCCTCAGACAGGGTTCTAATGAAAAACTGTTTTTT. The entire variable domain, with the rest obtained from reference TRBV5-4 and TRBJ1-4, is as follows: ETGVTQSPTHLIKTRGQQVTLRCSSQSGHNTVSWYQQALGQGPQFIFQYYREEENGRGNFPPRFSGLQFPNYSSELNVNALELDDSALYLCASSLRQGSNEKLFFGSGTQLSVL.

This rearrangement joins TRBV6-5 to TRBJ2-2; 7 bases are shared with TRBD2. This CDR3 has 14 amino acids. J gave up 2 bases and V 7 bases, and 4 bases lay outside the gene matches. Germline CDR1 is MNHEY and CDR2 is SVGAGI. The DNA for the CDR3 is TGTGCCAGCACAGGGACTATTAACACCGGGGAGCTGTTTTTT. Translation: CASTGTINTGELFF.

The rearrangement links TRBV5-4 to TRBJ1-4, with 8 bases matching TRBD1. CDR3 length: 16 amino acids. V was pared by 4 bases and J by 7 bases, with 12 bases of the junction left unmatched. Germline V gene lookup returns CDR1 SGHNT and CDR2 YYREEE (reference sequence). Written as DNA, the CDR3 is TGTGCCAGCAGCCCGGCAGGGGGCAGACAAGCTGAAAAACTGTTTTTT. Encoded protein: CASSPAGGRQAEKLFF.

V usage is TRBV7-8 and J usage is TRBJ1-2; D is unclear. Germline CDR1 and CDR2: SGHVS and FQNEAQ. Trimming took 1 base from V and 4 from J, leaving 13 bases between them. This CDR3 region has 15 residues. DNA for the CDR3: TGTGCCAGCAGCTTAGGAGTCGCAAGGGTCTATGGCTACACCTTC. Translating gives CASSLGVARVYGYTF.

In its sample, this clone was seen a few times. The chain joins TRBV11-2 to TRBJ1-5; 8 nucleotides match TRBD1. V dropped 4 bases and J dropped 8; count of bases not matched to a gene: 4. CDR1 is SGHAT and CDR2 is FQNNGV in the germline V gene. CDR3 length equals 13 residues. The CDR3: CASSSGQGKPQHF. The DNA of the CDR3 is TGTGCCAGCAGCTCCGGACAGGGAAAGCCCCAGCATTTT.

The chain is built from TRBV18 and TRBJ2-4; D is possibly TRBD1 (6 bases). Germline CDR1 KGHSH, CDR2 LQKENI. The CDR3 runs to 15 residues. Trimming shortened V by 6 bases and J by 0 bases, and 12 bases separated the two germline ends. This CDR3 reads CASSQRTVAKNIQYF. Written as DNA, the CDR3 is TGTGCCAGCTCCCAGCGGACAGTAGCCAAAAACATTCAGTACTTC.

This chain joins TRBV28 and TRBJ1-5; TRBD1 aligns across 7 bases. Germline V gene lookup returns CDR1 MDHEN and CDR2 SYDVKM. V shed 6 bases and J 5 bases; nucleotides not matched to a gene: 10. The CDR3 is 15 residues long. The DNA for the CDR3 is TGTGCCAGCAGGGCCGGGACAGCTCGGGATCAGCCCCAGCATTTT. This encodes CASRAGTARDQPQHF.

This clone was seen repeatedly, ten times or more. The genes are TRBV2 and TRBJ1-2; the D gene is possibly TRBD1 (6 bases). This CDR3 is 15 amino acids long. V shed 2 bases and J shed 8 bases, with 18 bases lying between them. Germline CDR1 SNHLY, CDR2 FYNNEI. Here the CDR3 DNA reads TGTGCCAGCAGTGAATTGGGGGGCATTCCGGAGGGCTACACCTTC. Protein sequence: CASSELGGIPEGYTF. The full variable domain, completed using reference TRBV2 and TRBJ1-2, is EPEVTQTPSHQVTQMGQEVILRCVPISNHLYFYWYRQILGQKVEFLVSFYNNEISEKSEIFDDQFSVERPDGSNFTLKIRSTKLEDSAMYFCASSELGGIPEGYTFGSGTRLTVV.

Points on this clone: Other DNA sequences in this specimen translate into the identical CDR3. V is TRBV7-9 and J is TRBJ1-1, with D possibly being TRBD1 (5 bases). Germline CDR1 and CDR2: SEHNR and FQNEAQ (reference sequence). CDR3 length: 11 residues. V was pared by 1 base and J by 8 bases, with 5 bases between. CDR3 region: CASSLGQEAFF. The CDR3 DNA sequence: TGTGCCAGCAGCTTAGGACAGGAAGCTTTCTTT. Full variable domain (missing parts from reference TRBV7-9 and TRBJ1-1): DTGVSQNPRHKITKRGQNVTFRCDPISEHNRLYWYRQTLGQGPEFLTYFQNEAQLEKSRLLSDRFSAERPKGSFSTLEIQRTEQGDSAMYLCASSLGQEAFFGQGTRLTVV.

The chain employs TRBV28 and TRBJ2-3, with D uncertain. Germline V gene data show CDR1 as MDHEN and CDR2 as SYDVKM. The germline V and J ends were trimmed by 6 bases and 2 bases, with 15 bases remaining between them. This CDR3 spans 15 amino acids. CDR3 in DNA: TGTGCCAGCAGCCGACCGTATGTGGACACAGATACGCAGTATTTT. Its translation: CASSRPYVDTDTQYF.

The V gene is TRBV7-8, the J gene TRBJ2-7; tentative D call: TRBD1 (6 bases). V was pared by 1 base and J by 3 bases, with 10 bases between. The CDR3 sequence is 14 residues long. From germline, CDR1 is SGHVS and CDR2 FQNEAQ. The CDR3 DNA follows: TGTGCCAGCAGCTTAGAATGGACAGACTACGAGCAGTACTTC. Its translation: CASSLEWTDYEQYF. The full variable domain, with the rest looked up from reference TRBV7-8 and TRBJ2-7, is GAGVSQSPRYKVAKRGQDVALRCDPISGHVSLFWYQQALGQGPEFLTYFQNEAQLDKSGLPSDRFFAERPEGSVSTLKIQRTQQEDSAVYLCASSLEWTDYEQYFGPGTRLTVT.

This clone turned up a few times. This chain links TRBV7-9 with TRBJ2-5; possibly TRBD2 for D (6 bases). Germline CDR1 and CDR2: SEHNR and FQNEAQ (reference sequence). This CDR3 is built from 13 residues. The V and J ends lost 3 bases and 8 bases respectively, with 13 bases between them. DNA of the CDR3: TGTGCCAGCAGCTTGCCGGTAGCGGTTACCCAGTACTTC. The encoded protein is CASSLPVAVTQYF.

This clone was picked up a small number of times. The chain combines TRBV11-2 with TRBJ2-7; D might be TRBD1 or TRBD2, each matching 5 bases. Germline loops: CDR1 SGHAT, CDR2 FQNNGV. V lost 6 bases to trimming and J lost 3 bases, with 15 bases between them. The CDR3 sequence is 14 residues long. CDR3 amino acids: CASRGRVPNYEQYF. DNA for the CDR3: TGTGCCAGCAGGGGACGAGTTCCCAACTACGAGCAGTACTTC.

This rearrangement joins TRBV7-2 to TRBJ1-3; possible D gene TRBD1, 5 bases. V dropped 2 bases and J dropped 0 bases, with 14 bases sitting between them. Germline CDR1 SGHTA, CDR2 FQGNSA. This CDR3 comprises 17 residues. The CDR3 DNA sequence: TGTGCCAGCAGCTTATTCGCAGGGACCTTCTCTGGAAACACCATATATTTT. As protein: CASSLFAGTFSGNTIYF.

The chain carries TRBV14 and TRBJ2-2; D is ambiguous. V was trimmed by 4 bases and J by 5 bases, leaving 17 bases between them. Per the germline V gene, CDR1 is SGHDN and CDR2 is FVKESK. The CDR3 consists of 16 residues. The CDR3 coding sequence is TGTGCCAGCAGCCCCCAGGCGTATTCCGCGACCGGGGAGCTGTTTTTT. Translated, it gives CASSPQAYSATGELFF.

This chain connects TRBV6-1 to TRBJ1-3, with D unclear. This CDR3 spans 15 amino acids. The V gene's germline CDR1 is MNHNS and CDR2 SASEGT. Trimming left V 4 bases short and J 0 bases short, with 10 bases between. CDR3 DNA: TGTGCCAGCAGTGGGGGTCAGCGCTCTGGAAACACCATATATTTT. It codes for CASSGGQRSGNTIYF.

The chain joins TRBV9 to TRBJ2-1, with D uncertain. Germline values: CDR1 SGDLS, CDR2 YYNGEE. V was shortened by 3 bases and J by 8 bases, with 24 bases between the two germline ends. The CDR3 spans 17 residues. Here the CDR3 DNA reads TGTGCCAGCAGCGACGACCCCGGACGGAGTTTTGTGGATGAGCAGTTCTTC. This gives the protein CASSDDPGRSFVDEQFF.

The genes are TRBV19 and TRBJ2-1; 7 bases match TRBD2. Trimming at V came to 8 bases and at J to 5 bases, leaving 9 bases not matched to a gene. This CDR3 region has 14 residues. Germline V gene lookup returns CDR1 LNHDA and CDR2 SQIVND (reference sequence). The CDR3 spells CASLSGEGNNEQFF. As DNA, the CDR3 is TGTGCCAGTTTAAGCGGGGAGGGGAACAATGAGCAGTTCTTC.

The V call is TRBV19, the J call TRBJ2-6; no reliable D call. CDR1 is LNHDA, CDR2 SQIVND, per germline (reference sequence). The V end was cut by 7 bases, the J end by 1 base, with 14 bases between. This CDR3 region has 16 residues. The CDR3: CASTSSPGSGANVLTF. The CDR3 nucleotides read TGTGCCAGTACCTCCTCCCCGGGTTCTGGGGCCAACGTCCTGACTTTC.

This clone was seen a handful of times. The CDR3 region is CASYLLGTHQETQYF. The CDR3 DNA is TGTGCAAGCTACCTGTTGGGGACCCACCAAGAGACCCAGTACTTC. The chain employs TRBV12-2 and TRBJ2-5. TRBV12-2 is a documented pseudogene. The CDR3 is made up of 15 amino acids.

CDR3 nucleotides: TGTGCCAGCAGCTTCAGCGGGACAGCCTACGAGCAGTACTTC. It specifies CASSFSGTAYEQYF. The chain uses TRBV5-5 and TRBJ2-7; D could derive from TRBD1 or TRBD2 (7 bases each). CDR1 is SGHKS, CDR2 YYEKEE, per germline (reference sequence). The CDR3 has 14 residues. Trimming took off 2 bases at V and 2 bases at J, with 11 bases between the two ends. The entire variable domain, with the rest obtained from reference TRBV5-5 and TRBJ2-7, is as follows: DAGVTQSPTHLIKTRGQQVTLRCSPISGHKSVSWYQQVLGQGPQFIFQYYEKEERGRGNFPDRFSARQFPNYSSELNVNALLLGDSALYLCASSFSGTAYEQYFGPGTRLTVT.

This clone was seen just once. V gene TRBV7-2 combines with J gene TRBJ1-2, with 7 positions matching TRBD1. Germline assignment: CDR1 SGHTA and CDR2 FQGNSA. The CDR3 runs 15 residues. Trimming cost V 6 bases and J 1 base; bases outside gene matches: 8. CDR3 protein: CASRKGGQGNYGYTF. CDR3 DNA: TGTGCCAGCAGAAAAGGGGGCCAGGGTAACTATGGCTACACCTTC.

This chain links TRBV5-1 with TRBJ2-4; D gene unclear. This CDR3 spans 14 amino acids. The germline V gene encodes CDR1 SGHRS and CDR2 YFSETQ. V was trimmed by 4 bases and J by 8 bases, leaving 16 bases between them. CDR3 sequence: CASSPNLETDIQYF. The CDR3 DNA follows: TGCGCCAGCAGCCCGAACTTAGAGACTGACATTCAGTACTTC.

This clone was recorded once. V usage is TRBV14 and J usage is TRBJ1-1; maybe TRBD1 (6 bases). The CDR3 is 13 residues long. Trimming removed 7 bases at V and 3 bases at J, with 12 bases between. Germline assignment: CDR1 SGHDN and CDR2 FVKESK. CDR3 region: CASTTGLDTEAFF. CDR3 DNA sequence: TGTGCCAGCACCACAGGGTTGGACACTGAAGCTTTCTTT.

V usage is TRBV6-5 and J usage is TRBJ1-2, with 9 bases identical to TRBD1. The CDR3 covers 14 residues. Trimming cost V 0 bases and J 5 bases; bases outside gene matches: 1. Germline values: CDR1 MNHEY, CDR2 SVGAGI. The CDR3, as DNA: TGTGCCAGCAGTTACTCGACAGGGGGGTATGGCTACACCTTC. Translation: CASSYSTGGYGYTF.

The rearrangement joins TRBV6-5 to TRBJ2-3; the D is unclear. The CDR3 extends over 13 amino acids. Trimming left V 6 bases short and J 2 bases short, with 9 bases between. CDR1 is MNHEY and CDR2 is SVGAGI in the germline V gene. The CDR3 here is CASRASLTDTQYF. CDR3 nucleotides: TGTGCCAGCAGGGCGTCCCTCACAGATACGCAGTATTTT.

The table lists this clone with many counts. The rearrangement joins TRBV5-1 to TRBJ2-1, with 10 bases lining up with TRBD2. The V gene end was trimmed by 6 bases and the J gene end by 2 bases; junction bases not matched to a gene: 8. The CDR3 runs 16 residues. Germline lookup yields CDR1 SGHRS and CDR2 YFSETQ. The CDR3 reads CASNLAGVTAYNEQFF. CDR3 sequence (DNA): TGCGCCAGCAACCTAGCGGGAGTCACGGCCTACAATGAGCAGTTCTTC.

The chain joins TRBV4-1 to TRBJ1-2, with no clear D. The V end was cut by 3 bases, the J end by 6 bases, with 14 bases between. The V gene's germline CDR1 is MGHRA and CDR2 YSYEKL. The CDR3 covers 14 residues. This chain's CDR3 is CASSQAVVSHGYTF. DNA of the CDR3: TGCGCCAGCAGCCAGGCAGTAGTCTCCCATGGCTACACCTTC.

The sample holds many counts of this clone. This chain connects TRBV7-2 to TRBJ2-7; 7 bases fit TRBD2. Losses at the gene ends were 2 bases for V and 2 bases for J; bases not matched to a gene: 9. The CDR3 is 16 residues long. Germline V gene lookup returns CDR1 SGHTA and CDR2 FQGNSA. The CDR3 coding sequence is TGTGCCAGCAGCTTAACGTCGGGGGGAGGGACCTACGAGCAGTACTTC. This codes for CASSLTSGGGTYEQYF.

J is TRBJ1-2 and V is TRBV28, with a weak D call TRBD1 (5 bases). Germline assignment: CDR1 MDHEN and CDR2 SYDVKM. The CDR3 runs 16 residues. Trimming removed 2 bases from V and 7 bases from J, with 20 bases in between. Here the CDR3 DNA reads TGTGCCAGCAGTTTAGGCTCGGCCAGGGTTAGCGGTGGCTACACCTTC. Protein sequence: CASSLGSARVSGGYTF.

V is TRBV7-2 and J is TRBJ2-7; the D gene is possibly TRBD2 (7 bases). CDR3 size: 16 residues. V gave up 5 bases and J gave up 0 bases, with 17 bases separating them. Germline V gives CDR1 SGHTA, CDR2 FQGNSA. CDR3 sequence reads: CASSRTAGLSSYEQYF. CDR3 DNA sequence: TGTGCCAGCAGCCGGACAGCGGGACTAAGCTCCTACGAGCAGTACTTC.